The subject of this entry is one T cell receptor (beta chain). This record belongs to a study of T cell changes during pregnancy in multiple sclerosis. Trimming pared 4 bases from V and 9 bases from J, leaving 16 bases between. This CDR3 is 14 amino acids long. Germline values: CDR1 GTSNPN, CDR2 SVGIG (reference sequence). The method was immunoSEQ multiplex PCR; TCRdb's version includes in-frame clones alone and lacks a portion of them. This table holds approximately 100,000 clones, 90% to 95% found once. Source: peripheral blood, taken in the second trimester of pregnancy. This TCR derives from a female donor with multiple sclerosis, enrolled in a pregnancy study. This chain uses TRBV30 with TRBJ1-6; a weak D match, TRBD1 (6 bases). This CDR3 is CAWNAAGARSPLHF. In nucleotides, the CDR3 is TGTGCCTGGAACGCTGCAGGGGCACGTTCACCCCTCCACTTT.